Listed below are T cell receptor beta chains from one sample, sequenced in a study of T cell clusters in autoimmune cytopenias. TCRdb re-called the multiplex PCR reads; every CDR3 protein appears as one record, without DNA. This sample contains approximately 2,100 distinct CDR3 sequences. These same data were also listed under a study on T cell repertoires in aging, cancer and after chemotherapy.

The sample taken for sequencing was peripheral blood. The source of these receptors is a human donor with an autoimmune cytopenia or autoimmune hepatitis (not recorded which). Both conserved end residues are part of each CDR3. Some rows have no size entry. The others give once, few or many, or a class for an expanded clone.

CDR3: CASSQDLLPSGQYF; V: TRBV14; J: TRBJ2-7; size: NA
CDR3: CASSLEDSSGNTIYF; V: TRBV5-1; J: TRBJ1-3; size: NA
CDR3: CASSSFPGQGRPNEKLFF; V: TRBV27; J: TRBJ1-4; size: NA
CDR3: CATSRMGDSVGNTIYF; V: TRBV15; J: TRBJ1-3; size: medium-sized
CDR3: CASSYPGLYNEQFF; V: TRBV6-2/TRBV6-3; J: TRBJ2-1; size: NA
CDR3: CASSYSQQGADTQYF; V: TRBV6-5; J: TRBJ2-3; size: NA
CDR3: CASSFSDGYTF; V: TRBV5-5; J: TRBJ1-2; size: NA
CDR3: CASSLSVVGTFYNEQFF; V: TRBV27; J: TRBJ2-1; size: medium-sized
CDR3: CASSIKAGSSYEQYF; V: TRBV19; J: TRBJ2-7; size: medium-sized
CDR3: CASSLFVLAGEGEQFF; V: TRBV27; J: TRBJ2-1; size: medium-sized
CDR3: CASQQGAGANVLTF; V: TRBV19; J: TRBJ2-6; size: NA
CDR3: CASSSAESKNYGYTF; V: TRBV6-1; J: TRBJ1-2; size: NA
CDR3: CASSPGLAGVGTQYF; V: TRBV27; J: TRBJ2-5; size: medium-sized